Listed below are T cell receptor beta chains from one sample, sequenced in a study of CD8 T cells in ankylosing spondylitis. Each CDR3 protein is one row after TCRdb ran MiXCR on the 5' RACE reads. The top ten hold less than 15% of the sample, which has more than 300,000 distinct CDR3 sequences, 8% seen once. The sample taken for sequencing was blood, either unsorted or a sorted T cell fraction (not recorded which). The origin of the receptors is a male donor with ankylosing spondylitis. Each CDR3 is given with its conserved first and last residue. The D gene is left open where the match is weak. Clone size is given for some rows only: seen once, a few or many times, or a class if the clone is expanded.

v_call	clone_size	d_call	j_call	cdr3_aa	cdr3_nt
TRBV6-5	many	TRBD1	TRBJ1-1	CASKRGLTEAFF	TGTGCCAGCAAGAGGGGGCTCACTGAAGCTTTCTTT
TRBV7-8	many	TRBD2	TRBJ2-3	CASSPTTSGRADSDTQYF	TGTGCCAGCAGCCCGACGACTAGCGGGAGGGCCGATTCAGATACGCAGTATTTT
TRBV27	many	-	TRBJ1-5	CASSLSKGEGQPQHF	TGTGCCAGCAGTTTATCGAAGGGGGAAGGTCAGCCCCAGCATTTT
TRBV9	few	-	TRBJ2-3	CASSVVTAADTQYF	TGTGCCAGCAGCGTAGTTACGGCCGCTGATACGCAGTATTTT
TRBV28	few	TRBD2	TRBJ2-2	CASSLLAGVLGELFF	TGTGCCAGCAGTTTATTAGCGGGAGTTCTCGGGGAGCTGTTTTTT
TRBV7-2	many	TRBD2	TRBJ2-1	CASSKGLAYDNEQFF	TGTGCCAGCAGCAAAGGACTAGCGTACGACAATGAGCAGTTCTTC
TRBV7-3	few	-	TRBJ1-3	CASSVQGPPSGNTIYF	TGTGCCAGCAGCGTACAGGGTCCCCCCTCTGGAAACACCATATATTTT
TRBV12-3/TRBV12-4	few	-	TRBJ2-3	CASSLFRGVADTQYF	TGTGCCAGCAGTTTATTCAGGGGCGTCGCAGATACGCAGTATTTT
TRBV7-9	few	-	TRBJ2-7	CASSSTYFRDNPYEQHF	TGTGCCAGCAGCTCCACTTACTTCCGGGACAACCCCTACGAGCAGCACTTC
TRBV4-3	-	-	TRBJ2-2	CASSQDYLNTGELFF	TGCGCCAGCAGCCAAGATTATCTGAACACCGGGGAGCTGTTTTTT
TRBV20-1	-	TRBD2	TRBJ2-3	CSAYTSGSTDTQYF	TGCAGTGCCTACACTAGCGGTAGCACAGATACGCAGTATTTT
TRBV6-1	many	TRBD1	TRBJ1-1	CASSPGTGVVSTEAFF	TGTGCCAGCAGTCCCGGGACAGGGGTAGTGAGCACTGAAGCTTTCTTT
TRBV5-6	many	-	TRBJ2-3	CASSFLTSTDTQYF	TGTGCCAGCAGCTTTCTTACTAGCACAGATACGCAGTATTTT
TRBV12-3/TRBV12-4	many	-	TRBJ2-2	CASSLLRDQANTGELFF	TGTGCCAGCAGTTTATTAAGGGACCAGGCGAACACCGGGGAGCTGTTTTTT
TRBV11-2	-	TRBD1	TRBJ2-3	CASSYTGALRTDTQYF	TGTGCCAGCAGCTACACAGGGGCCTTACGCACAGATACGCAGTATTTT
TRBV12-5	many	-	TRBJ2-1	CASGLGGRALHNEQFF	TGTGCTAGTGGTTTGGGAGGCAGGGCCCTTCACAATGAGCAGTTCTTC
TRBV11-2	few	TRBD2	TRBJ2-1	CASRTSGTYEQFF	TGTGCCAGTCGGACTAGCGGGACATATGAGCAGTTCTTC
TRBV12-3/TRBV12-4	-	-	TRBJ1-1	CASSFNVENTEAFF	TGTGCCAGCAGTTTTAACGTCGAGAACACTGAAGCTTTCTTT
TRBV2	few	TRBD1	TRBJ2-6	CASSVGRGNRVLTF	TGTGCCAGCAGTGTGGGCAGGGGGAACAGGGTCCTGACTTTC
TRBV28	many	-	TRBJ1-5	CASSSRGTQYQPQHF	TGTGCCAGCAGCAGTAGAGGGACGCAGTATCAGCCCCAGCATTTT
TRBV20-1	-	-	TRBJ2-6	CSAQGGQSSGANVLTF	TGCAGTGCCCAGGGGGGACAGAGCTCTGGGGCCAACGTCCTGACTTTC
TRBV12-3/TRBV12-4	-	TRBD1	TRBJ2-2	CASSAGTVTGELFF	TGTGCCAGCAGTGCCGGGACAGTCACCGGGGAGCTGTTTTTT
TRBV5-6	few	TRBD2	TRBJ2-1	CASSSGTSGDYNEQFF	TGTGCCAGCAGCTCAGGGACTAGCGGGGATTACAATGAGCAGTTCTTC
TRBV5-1	-	TRBD2	TRBJ2-7	CASSLMGTSLSYEQYF	TGCGCCAGCAGCTTGATGGGGACTAGTCTATCCTACGAGCAGTACTTC
TRBV10-3	few	-	TRBJ2-1	CASRDGGSYNEQFF	TGTGCCAGCCGGGACGGAGGTTCCTACAATGAGCAGTTCTTC
TRBV28	-	-	TRBJ2-7	CASSLRLKGYEQYF	TGTGCCAGCAGTTTAAGACTAAAGGGCTACGAGCAGTACTTC
TRBV3-1	many	-	TRBJ2-5	CASSQAGRTRTQYF	TGTGCCAGCAGCCAAGCTGGCAGAACCCGGACCCAGTACTTC
TRBV7-2	many	-	TRBJ2-1	CASSWVGSSYNEQFF	TGTGCCAGCAGCTGGGTGGGGAGCTCCTACAATGAGCAGTTCTTC
TRBV7-8	-	-	TRBJ1-1	CASSLVLGGNTEAFF	TGTGCCAGCAGCTTAGTCCTTGGGGGGAACACTGAAGCTTTCTTT
TRBV4-2	few	TRBD2	TRBJ2-7	CASSQGVAGRRSYEQYF	TGTGCCAGCAGCCAAGGGGTAGCCGGGAGGCGGTCCTACGAGCAGTACTTC
TRBV12-3/TRBV12-4	few	-	TRBJ2-5	CASSWARETQYF	TGTGCCAGCAGTTGGGCGCGAGAGACCCAGTACTTC
TRBV9	many	TRBD2	TRBJ2-2	CASSPRLANTGELFF	TGTGCCAGCAGCCCCAGACTAGCTAACACCGGGGAGCTGTTTTTT
TRBV6-2/TRBV6-3	many	TRBD2	TRBJ2-7	CASSYSPSGRYEQYF	TGTGCCAGCAGTTACTCGCCTAGCGGGAGATACGAGCAGTACTTC
TRBV5-6	few	-	TRBJ2-2	CASSLADRSDTGELFF	TGTGCCAGCAGCTTGGCTGACAGGTCGGACACCGGGGAGCTGTTTTTT
TRBV29-1	many	-	TRBJ2-1	CTMGADNEQFF	TGCACCATGGGGGCAGACAATGAGCAGTTCTTC
TRBV15	few	-	TRBJ2-5	CATSRDWATGNQETQYF	TGTGCCACCAGCAGAGATTGGGCCACAGGGAACCAAGAGACCCAGTACTTC
TRBV7-2	few	-	TRBJ2-1	CASSFQRLGPDYNEQFF	TGTGCCAGCAGCTTTCAACGGTTGGGGCCCGACTACAATGAGCAGTTCTTC
TRBV3-1	-	-	TRBJ2-1	CASSQEWDGEQFF	TGTGCCAGCAGCCAAGAGTGGGATGGTGAGCAGTTCTTC
TRBV4-1	few	-	TRBJ2-1	CASSQGGLPYNEQFF	TGCGCCAGCAGCCAAGGGGGACTTCCTTACAATGAGCAGTTCTTC
TRBV7-9	-	-	TRBJ1-1	CASSNRNTEAFF	TGTGCCAGCAGTAACAGGAACACTGAAGCTTTCTTT
TRBV5-1	-	TRBD2	TRBJ2-3	CASRRETSTDTQYF	TGCGCCAGCAGGCGGGAGACTAGCACAGATACGCAGTATTTT
TRBV25-1	many	TRBD2	TRBJ2-2	CASSGGTSALNTGELFF	TGTGCCAGCAGTGGGGGGACTAGCGCATTAAACACCGGGGAGCTGTTTTTT
TRBV20-1	few	-	TRBJ1-2	CSATVEDYGYTF	TGCAGTGCTACGGTTGAAGACTATGGCTACACCTTC
TRBV4-1	-	-	TRBJ2-5	CASSPADAGKETQYF	TGCGCCAGCAGCCCCGCTGACGCAGGGAAAGAGACCCAGTACTTC
TRBV9	few	-	TRBJ1-1	CASNPPGADVAEAFF	TGTGCCAGCAACCCCCCGGGTGCAGACGTCGCTGAAGCTTTCTTT